A single TCR beta chain is shown here with its context. What antigen it recognizes has not been identified. Base qualities are not recorded, but no much larger clone differs from it by a single base. TCRbeta CDR3 sequencing was performed on sorted unstimulated T cells and on proliferating T cells recovered from mixed lymphocyte reactions. Fresh whole blood from about 10 HLA-typed healthy donors served as the source for isolating PBMCs. The data were obtained in a study of siplizumab effects on memory and regulatory T cells (dated by TCRdb to between 2018 and 2020). About the study as a whole: The study examined how the anti-CD2 antibody siplizumab affects alloreactive T-cell subsets in allogeneic mixed lymphocyte reactions built from human PBMCs.

Broad study findings and their caveats: Sequences below about 10^-5 frequency were poorly captured, so only a minor fraction of alloreactive clones could be mapped to unstimulated subsets. Of the alloreactive CD4+ clones that could be mapped, the Treg-derived share averaged around 70% with siplizumab compared with 26.9% in control reactions. A naive or memory phenotype could not be assigned to roughly 75-95% of proliferating CD4+ or CD8+ clones. Greater diversity appeared to be present in unstimulated naive T cells than in memory T cells, and a substantial contribution to the alloresponse seemed to be made by naive cells. The cumulative frequency of alloreactive sequences traceable to unstimulated CD4+ memory T cells was significantly reduced by siplizumab. No functional confirmation was obtained for the suppressive function of proliferating Tregs from siplizumab cultures.

From the cysteine up to the phenylalanine, the CDR3 has a length of 16 residues. CDR3 DNA only is kept here, 48 bases in frame from base 1. From the germline V gene, CDR1 is MDHEN and CDR2 is SYDVKM. At the junction V is shortened by 6 bases and J by 2 bases; bases outside the gene matches: 4. Library preparation was by the immunoSEQ multiplex PCR assay. Around 100,000 TCR templates per sample were assayed by the deep sequencing platform. Genomic DNA extracted from sorted T cells was used for TCRbeta CDR3 sequencing. For the original study's pipeline: The R programming language was used for clonal analysis of the TCRbeta CDR3 data. Unstimulated samples were compared with post-reaction CFSE-low samples to define alloreactive CD4+ and CD8+ clones. Alloreactive CD4+ clones were assigned to regulatory or non-regulatory origin by matching sequences to sorted unstimulated Treg and non-Treg repertoires. TCRdb's version of the immuneACCESS table is confined to in-frame rearrangements and falls short of the full clone set. An unresolved V gene accounts for under half of the shortfall where checked; the remainder is of unknown origin. The D gene and trimming were derived from the DNA, and the V and J assignments and clone size from that table. The sample profile shows under 130,000 clones; 90% to 95% of them were found once. Jointly, the top ten make up more than 0.3% of the sample.

The TCR comes from a human donor in good health. In this chain, TRBV28 is recombined with TRBJ1-4, with 12 bases aligning to TRBD1. The sequencing input was CD4+ T cells sorted from blood. Here is the DNA: TGTGCCAGCAGGGGACAGGGGGCAGGGACTAATGAAAAACTGTTTTTT. It translates to CASRGQGAGTNEKLFF.